What follows are 29 T cell receptor beta chains derived from one specimen sequenced in a study of blood T cells in healthy people across ages. The second PCR ran about 6 to 12 cycles with a sample-barcoded 5' primer and J-beta primers. A single record per CDR3 protein comes from TCRdb applying MiXCR to the 5' RACE reads. The table has hundreds of thousands of distinct CDR3 sequences, roughly 32% seen once. Sequenced: blood. The receptors come from a woman aged 80 or over in good health.

This clonotype was counted many times. The rearrangement uses TRBV12-3 or TRBV12-4 and TRBJ2-3; 8 nucleotides align to TRBD2. Losses at the gene ends were 7 bases for V and 1 base for J; bases not matched to a gene: 7. The CDR3 is made up of 15 amino acids. CDR3 sequence: CASTDGGAGTDTQYF. The CDR3, as DNA: TGTGCCAGCACCGACGGGGGGGCGGGCACAGATACGCAGTATTTT.

This chain links TRBV20-1 with TRBJ1-1; D might be TRBD1 (6 bases). Germline CDR1 reads DFQATT; CDR2 reads SNEGSKA (reference sequence). The CDR3 runs 12 residues. V was cut by 3 bases and J by 4 bases, with 9 bases left in between. The CDR3 region is CSASLQGTEAFF. The DNA of the CDR3 is TGCAGTGCTAGCTTACAGGGCACTGAAGCTTTCTTT.

In the case of this clonotype: One end of the junction does not line up with germline, which may come from a read error. The V gene is TRBV12-3 or TRBV12-4, the J gene TRBJ2-3; D unresolved. The CDR3 has 15 amino acids. The CDR3 spells CASSTYSVSTDTQYF. In DNA form, the CDR3 reads TGTGCCAGCAGTACCTATAGTGTGAGTACAGATACGCAATATTTT.

The CDR3 DNA follows: TGTGCCAGCAGTTACAGGGGATCTGAAGCTTTCTTT. Translated: CASSYRGSEAFF. The V gene is TRBV6-2 or TRBV6-3, the J gene TRBJ1-1, with a possible D match to TRBD1 (5 bases). V was shortened by 2 bases and J by 6 bases, with 7 bases between the two germline ends. This CDR3 spans 12 amino acids. Germline CDR1 MNHEY, CDR2 SVGEGT.

There are many counts of this clonotype. V and J are TRBV29-1 and TRBJ2-1; TRBD2 agrees at 11 bases. Germline assignment: CDR1 SQVTM and CDR2 ANQGSEA. Trimming took 7 bases from V and 7 from J; bases not matched to a gene: 9. The CDR3 has 14 residues. CDR3: CSAISGGGKNEQFF. The DNA for the CDR3 is TGCAGCGCAATTAGCGGGGGGGGCAAAAATGAGCAGTTCTTC.

The table lists this clonotype with many counts. V and J are TRBV12-3 or TRBV12-4 and TRBJ2-7; D is uncertain. The CDR3 contains 15 residues. Trimming left V 1 base short and J 5 bases short, with 15 bases between. The CDR3 loop reads CASSLGAQGFNEQYF. The CDR3 DNA reads TGTGCCAGCAGTTTAGGGGCCCAAGGGTTCAACGAGCAGTACTTC.

This sequence joins TRBV19 and TRBJ2-5; D tentatively reads TRBD1 or TRBD2 (5 bases each). Germline V gene sequence: CDR1 LNHDA, CDR2 SQIVND (reference sequence). The ends were cut back, 3 bases at V and 6 bases at J, with 5 bases in the middle. The CDR3 sequence is 11 residues long. CDR3 DNA: TGTGCCAGTAGTATGGGACAGACCCAGTACTTC. Its protein is CASSMGQTQYF.

Of note for this clonotype: A read error may be the cause here, since a much bigger clone is one base away. The rearrangement uses TRBV3-1 and TRBJ1-1; the D is unclear. CDR3 length: 15 residues. Germline CDR1 is LGHDT and CDR2 is YNNKEL (reference sequence). CDR3 in amino acids: CACSPSTPGNTEAFF. The CDR3 coding sequence is TGTGCCTGCAGCCCATCCACCCCGGGGAACACTGAAGCTTTCTTT.

The chain links TRBV5-1 to TRBJ1-1; D may be TRBD1 (6 bases). Trimming pared 4 bases from V and 0 bases from J, leaving 16 bases between. CDR1 is SGHRS and CDR2 is YFSETQ in the germline V gene. The CDR3 covers 16 residues. The CDR3, as DNA: TGCGCCAGCAGCCTACCGCGGGGGCCTATGAACACTGAAGCTTTCTTT. This encodes CASSLPRGPMNTEAFF.

This clonotype was counted at least ten times. The chain combines TRBV7-9 with TRBJ1-6; TRBD1 aligns across 10 bases. CDR3 size: 14 residues. With V trimmed by 4 bases and J by 9 bases, 3 bases remained unmatched. Germline CDR1 is SEHNR and CDR2 is FQNEAQ (reference sequence). The CDR3 region has the DNA TGTGCCAGCAGCTCCGACAGGGGGCGTTCACCCCTCCACTTT. Translation: CASSSDRGRSPLHF.

Only one count was recorded for this clonotype. As the CDR3 is not closed by the conserved phenylalanine or tryptophan, this likely results from a read error. This chain uses TRBV6-1 with TRBJ2-1; 8 nucleotides match TRBD1. The J call is doubtful: the DNA matches TRBJ2-7 better. The CDR3 loop spans 15 amino acids. Per germline, CDR1 MNHNS and CDR2 SASEGT. The CDR3 reads CASSAGTGFYNEQYL. As DNA, the CDR3 is TGTGCCAGCAGCGCCGGGACAGGCTTCTACAATGAGCAGTACTTA.

This clonotype was seen ten or more times. The chain has TRBV3-1 and TRBJ2-4; D remains unclear. The germline V gene has CDR1 LGHDT and CDR2 YNNKEL (reference sequence). The CDR3 sequence is 12 residues long. V lost 1 base, J lost 6 bases, and 4 bases lay in between. This chain's CDR3 is CASSQGGNIQYF. The CDR3 DNA reads TGTGCCAGCAGCCAAGGGGGAAACATTCAGTACTTC.

This clonotype has more than one count but fewer than ten. A much larger clonotype is one base distant, so this may be a read error. V and J are TRBV3-1 and TRBJ2-5; D gene unclear. The germline V and J ends were trimmed by 0 bases and 11 bases, with 10 bases remaining between them. From germline, CDR1 is LGHDT and CDR2 YNNKEL (reference sequence). This CDR3 has 12 amino acids. DNA for the CDR3: TGTGCCAGCAGCCAAGAGGTGAATGAGCAGTACTTC. This sequence encodes CASSQEVNEQYF.

In this sample, this clonotype turned up many times. This rearrangement joins TRBV28 to TRBJ2-5; 11 nucleotides match TRBD2. This CDR3 comprises 15 residues. Trimming at V came to 2 bases and at J to 5 bases, leaving 4 bases not matched to a gene. CDR1 is MDHEN and CDR2 is SYDVKM in the germline V gene. The CDR3 spells CASSLRLAGRETQYF. As DNA, the CDR3 is TGTGCCAGCAGTTTAAGACTAGCGGGGCGGGAGACCCAGTACTTC.

This clonotype showed up just a few times. A much larger clone sits a single nucleotide away, making a read error possible. This chain uses TRBV6-2 or TRBV6-3 with TRBJ2-5; maybe TRBD1 (6 bases). The germline V gene has CDR1 MNHEY and CDR2 SVGEGT. Trimming shortened V by 5 bases and J by 1 base, and 11 bases separated the two germline ends. The CDR3 runs 14 residues. The CDR3 protein is CASSEGGPQETQYF. The CDR3 nucleotides read TGTGCCAGCAGTGAAGGGGGACCCCAAGAGACCCAGTACTTC.

This rearrangement joins TRBV5-1 to TRBJ2-1; D uncertain. The CDR3 is made up of 13 amino acids. CDR1 and CDR2 from the germline V gene are SGHRS and YFSETQ. The V and J ends lost 5 bases and 7 bases respectively, with 13 bases between them. Here the CDR3 reads CASRKGVENEQFF. In DNA, the CDR3 is TGCGCCAGCAGGAAGGGTGTGGAGAATGAGCAGTTCTTC. Supplemented by reference TRBV5-1 and TRBJ2-1, the full variable domain reads KAGVTQTPRYLIKTRGQQVTLSCSPISGHRSVSWYQQTPGQGLQFLFEYFSETQRNKGNFPGRFSGRQFSNSRSEMNVSTLELGDSALYLCASRKGVENEQFFGPGTRLTVL.

Comments on this clonotype: A read error may explain this, as a much larger clone is one base away. The CDR3 spells CASRYSNQPRHF. CDR3 nucleotides: TGTGCCAGCAGGTATAGCAATCAGCCCCGGCATTTT. The chain carries TRBV6-6 and TRBJ1-5, with D unresolved. CDR1 MNHNY and CDR2 SVGAGI come from the germline V gene (reference sequence). CDR3 length: 12 amino acids.

At least ten counts were recorded for this clonotype. This chain links TRBV3-1 with TRBJ2-7; D unclear. Trimming took 1 base from V and 5 from J, leaving 6 bases between them. Germline-derived CDR1 and CDR2 are LGHDT and YNNKEL (reference sequence). The CDR3 contains 12 residues. This CDR3 is CASSQGTNEQYF. The CDR3 DNA reads as TGTGCCAGCAGCCAAGGAACCAACGAGCAGTACTTC.

This clonotype was seen many times. The V call is TRBV27, the J call TRBJ1-2; maybe TRBD1 (5 bases). V shed 4 bases and J shed 2 bases, with 14 bases lying between them. This CDR3 spans 15 amino acids. The germline CDR1 and CDR2 sequences are MNHEY and SMNVEV (reference sequence). CDR3 sequence (DNA): TGTGCCAGCAGTTGGCTAGGGGAGCCAAACTATGGCTACACCTTC. Residues: CASSWLGEPNYGYTF.

This clonotype was observed a handful of times. The J gene is TRBJ1-1, the V gene TRBV6-2 or TRBV6-3; the D is unclear. Trimming removed 8 bases at V and 1 base at J, with 8 bases between. The germline gives CDR1 MNHEY, CDR2 SVGEGT. The CDR3 has 12 residues. The CDR3 sequence is CASCMENTEAFF. CDR3 DNA sequence: TGTGCCAGCTGCATGGAGAACACTGAAGCTTTCTTT.

V gene TRBV7-6 combines with J gene TRBJ1-3, with D possibly TRBD1 on 5 matching bases. Germline assignment: CDR1 SGHVS and CDR2 FNYEAQ. The CDR3 loop spans 18 amino acids. Trimming shortened V by 1 base and J by 4 bases, and 20 bases separated the two germline ends. The CDR3, as DNA: TGTGCCAGCAGCTTAGACAGGACCCTAGGGCCTTCCGGAAACACCATATATTTT. As protein: CASSLDRTLGPSGNTIYF.

This clonotype appeared many times. The J gene is TRBJ1-5, the V gene TRBV12-3 or TRBV12-4, with TRBD1 matching 10 bases. CDR3 length: 17 amino acids. Trimming cost V 6 bases and J 0 bases; bases outside gene matches: 8. DNA for the CDR3: TGTGCCAGCAGCTCCGGGACAGGGGTTTATAGCAATCAGCCCCAGCATTTT. Amino acid sequence: CASSSGTGVYSNQPQHF.

About this clonotype itself: One junction end disagrees with the germline gene, perhaps due to a read error. The chain recombines TRBV9 with TRBJ2-3; no reliable D call. The germline V gene has CDR1 SGDLS and CDR2 YYNGEE. The CDR3 runs 12 residues. CDR3 sequence: CATSREVGTQYF. Here the CDR3 DNA reads TGTGCCACCAGCAGAGAGGTCGGTACGCAGTATTTT.

This clonotype was observed many times. This rearrangement joins TRBV6-5 to TRBJ1-1, with D unresolved. Trimming left V 2 bases short and J 3 bases short, with 22 bases between. The CDR3 runs 18 residues. Germline V gene lookup returns CDR1 MNHEY and CDR2 SVGAGI. CDR3 region: CASSYTRVGLSRYTEAFF. The DNA of the CDR3 is TGTGCCAGCAGTTACACCCGAGTAGGGCTTAGTCGGTACACTGAAGCTTTCTTT.

The chain has TRBV7-2 and TRBJ1-1; unclear D gene. The CDR3 is 15 amino acids. The V and J ends lost 1 base and 0 bases respectively, with 9 bases between them. Germline assignment: CDR1 SGHTA and CDR2 FQGNSA. The CDR3 coding sequence is TGTGCCAGCAGCTTAGTGGCCCAAATGAACACTGAAGCTTTCTTT. Amino acids: CASSLVAQMNTEAFF.

This clonotype was picked up a small number of times. The chain couples TRBV6-2 or TRBV6-3 to TRBJ1-5; 7 bases align to TRBD1. The CDR3 length is 15 residues. V lost 2 bases to trimming and J lost 3 bases; unmatched junction nucleotides: 4. Germline-derived CDR1 and CDR2 are MNHEY and SVGEGT. CDR3 nucleotides: TGTGCCAGCAGTTACCGGGACAGCATCAATCAGCCCCAGCATTTT. Protein product: CASSYRDSINQPQHF.

V and J are TRBV6-5 and TRBJ2-4; maybe TRBD2 (5 bases). The DNA end is more similar to TRBJ2-7, so the J call may be wrong. From germline, CDR1 is MNHEY and CDR2 SVGAGI. CDR3 length: 14 residues. The CDR3 coding sequence is TGTGCCAGCAGCAGCTACGAGGGTTCCTACGAGCAGTACTTC. Its protein is CASSSYEGSYEQYF.

As concerns this clonotype: A much larger clone lies a single base off, so this may be a read error. The V call is TRBV15, the J call TRBJ2-5; TRBD2 might be the D (5 bases). The DNA end is a closer match to TRBJ2-7, so the J assignment may be wrong. Germline V gives CDR1 LNHNV, CDR2 YYDKDF (reference sequence). The CDR3 is 13 residues long. The CDR3 nucleotides read TGTGCCACCAGCAGCCCTCCTCGGGGCGAGCAGTACTTC. This encodes CATSSPPRGEQYF.

The chain employs TRBV27 and TRBJ2-7; TRBD1 might be the D (6 bases). V lost 2 bases to trimming and J lost 2 bases, with 13 bases between them. The CDR3 has 15 amino acids. CDR1 MNHEY and CDR2 SMNVEV come from the germline V gene (reference sequence). CDR3 protein: CASSLSRDTTYEQYF. The CDR3 bases are TGTGCCAGCAGTTTAAGTAGGGACACAACCTACGAGCAGTACTTC.